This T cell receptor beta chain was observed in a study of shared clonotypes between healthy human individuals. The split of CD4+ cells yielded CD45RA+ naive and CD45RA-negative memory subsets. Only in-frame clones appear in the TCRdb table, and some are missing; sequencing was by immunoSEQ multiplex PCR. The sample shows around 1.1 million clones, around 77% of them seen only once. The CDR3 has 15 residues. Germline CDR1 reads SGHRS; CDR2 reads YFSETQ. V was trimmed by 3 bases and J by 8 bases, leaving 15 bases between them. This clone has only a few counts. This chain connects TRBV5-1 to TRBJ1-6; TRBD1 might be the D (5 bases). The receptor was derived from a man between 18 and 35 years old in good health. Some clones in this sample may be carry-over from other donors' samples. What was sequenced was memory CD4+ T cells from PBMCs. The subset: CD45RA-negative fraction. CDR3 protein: CASSSTTGRDSPLHF. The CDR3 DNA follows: TGCGCCAGCAGCTCCACCACAGGACGGGATTCACCCCTCCACTTT.